This T cell receptor (beta chain) was captured in a study of vaccination effects on CD4 cells after COVID-19. Per germline, CDR1 GTSNPN and CDR2 SVGIG (reference sequence). The CDR3 extends over 15 amino acids. Trimming took 0 bases from V and 6 from J, leaving 16 bases between them. TCRdb keeps only in-frame clones here, not all; method: immunoSEQ multiplex PCR. The sample consists of 30,000 to 45,000 clones, around 67% of them appearing once. Before sequencing, viral peptide pools were used by the ViraFEST assay to expand antigen-specific CD4+ T cells. Having been cultured for around ten days, the cells underwent CD4+ T cell isolation. Nucleocapsid antibodies were negative in the vaccine recipients, who had never had SARS-CoV-2 infection. In the case of this clone: The target antigen is unknown.

Sequences were derived from CD4+ T cells from PBMCs cultured with SARS-CoV-2 spike peptides, sampled before COVID-19 vaccination. The sequence came from a human donor who received a COVID-19 vaccine. The chain couples TRBV30 to TRBJ2-3, with D perhaps TRBD2 (5 bases). CDR3 nucleotides: TGTGCCTGGAGTGTGGGAGAAAGTCGTCGGGATACGCAGTATTTT. Translating gives CAWSVGESRRDTQYF.